This T cell receptor beta chain was observed in a study of shared clonotypes between healthy human individuals. Study observations and caveats: Some clonotypes were shared by all four sorted-subset donors, while others were not shared. The non-shared ones had lower generation probabilities than the shared ones.

Investigators divided CD4+ cells into CD45RA+ naive and CD45RA-negative memory subsets. CDR3 length equals 12 residues. V was clipped by 0 bases and J by 8 bases, with 7 bases between them. Germline CDR1 and CDR2: LNHNV and YYDKDF (reference sequence). Notes on this clone: Its antigen is as yet unknown.

Sorted-subset replicate PCRs used 150 to 200 ng DNA, tens of thousands of T cell genomes. The repertoire was sequenced with immunoSEQ multiplex PCR; TCRdb's copy has only in-frame clones and lacks some. Here the sample spans 2 million to 2.5 million clones, approximately 90% being singletons. The specimen was naive CD4+ T cells from PBMCs. Subset reported: CD45RA+ positively selected. The receptor was derived from a man aged 18 to 29 in good health. Some clones in this sample may be carry-over from other donors' samples. The rearrangement uses TRBV15 and TRBJ2-5; the D is unclear. This CDR3 reads CATSRDRRTQYF. CDR3 in DNA: TGTGCCACCAGCAGAGATCGACGAACCCAGTACTTC.